Sequencing of this T cell receptor beta chain was carried out in a study of regulatory T cells in long-lasting Graves disease. CDR3 length equals 15 residues. Germline CDR1 and CDR2: SGHDT and YYEEEE. The V segment lost 3 bases and the J segment 5 bases; nucleotides outside the gene matches: 5. Arm-PCR of CDR3 regions and iRepertoire HTBI primers were used to build TCR beta libraries. TCRdb used MiXCR to reprocess the multiplex PCR reads, holding one entry per CDR3 protein. Altogether some 560,000 distinct CDR3 sequences are present, about 16% being singletons, with the ten largest covering 25%. This clonotype has a handful of counts. Time point defined: newly diagnosed GD, antithyroid drugs for less than 3 months. PBMC RNA was the source of the TCR library. These data also featured in a second study, about T cells in Graves' hyperthyroidism and ophthalmopathy. That study reports: Before onset, ophthalmopathy was predicted by the model a median roughly six months earlier.

J is TRBJ2-2 and V is TRBV5-6; 9 nucleotides align to TRBD1. The receptor comes from a woman aged 40-60 years with Graves disease. The sample consisted of peripheral blood mononuclear cells (PBMCs), taken at new diagnosis, from a patient treated with antithyroid drugs. CDR3: CASSSGTGLTGELFF. The CDR3 nucleotides read TGTGCCAGCAGCTCCGGGACAGGGTTGACCGGGGAGCTGTTTTTT. Complete variable domain (other parts from reference TRBV5-6 and TRBJ2-2): DAGVTQSPTHLIKTRGQQVTLRCSPKSGHDTVSWYQQALGQGPQFIFQYYEEEERQRGNFPDRFSGHQFPNYSSELNVNALLLGDSALYLCASSSGTGLTGELFFGEGSRLTVL.